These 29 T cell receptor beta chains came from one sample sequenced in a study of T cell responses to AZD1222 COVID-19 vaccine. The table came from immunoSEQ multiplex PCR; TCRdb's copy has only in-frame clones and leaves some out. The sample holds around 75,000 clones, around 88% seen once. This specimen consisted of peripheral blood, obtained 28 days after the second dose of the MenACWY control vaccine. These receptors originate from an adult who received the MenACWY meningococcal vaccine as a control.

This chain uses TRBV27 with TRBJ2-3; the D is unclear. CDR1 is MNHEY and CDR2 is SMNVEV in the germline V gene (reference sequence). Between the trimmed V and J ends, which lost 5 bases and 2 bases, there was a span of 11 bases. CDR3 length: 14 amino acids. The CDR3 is CASSPFDPTDTQYF. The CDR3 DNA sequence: TGTGCCAGCAGTCCCTTTGACCCCACAGATACGCAGTATTTT.

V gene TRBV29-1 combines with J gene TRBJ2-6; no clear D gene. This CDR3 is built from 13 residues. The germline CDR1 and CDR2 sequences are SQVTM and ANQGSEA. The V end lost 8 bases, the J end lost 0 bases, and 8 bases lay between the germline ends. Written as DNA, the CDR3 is TGCAGCACGGCTGCCTCTGGGGCCAACGTCCTGACTTTC. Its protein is CSTAASGANVLTF.

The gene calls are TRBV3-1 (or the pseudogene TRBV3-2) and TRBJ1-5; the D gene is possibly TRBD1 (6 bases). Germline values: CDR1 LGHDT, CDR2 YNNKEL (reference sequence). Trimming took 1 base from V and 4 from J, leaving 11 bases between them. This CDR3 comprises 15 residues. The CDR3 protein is CASSQGRQENQPQHF. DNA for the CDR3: TGTGCCAGCAGCCAAGGTCGACAGGAGAATCAGCCCCAGCATTTT.

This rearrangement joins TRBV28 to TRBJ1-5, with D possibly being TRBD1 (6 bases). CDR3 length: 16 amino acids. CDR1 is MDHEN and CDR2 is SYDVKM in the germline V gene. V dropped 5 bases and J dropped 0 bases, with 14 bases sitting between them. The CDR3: CASSLPGQYSNQPQHF. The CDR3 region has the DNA TGTGCCAGCAGTCTACCCGGACAGTATAGCAATCAGCCCCAGCATTTT. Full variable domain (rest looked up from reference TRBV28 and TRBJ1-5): DVKVTQSSRYLVKRTGEKVFLECVQDMDHENMFWYRQDPGLGLRLIYFSYDVKMKEKGDIPEGYSVSREKKERFSLILESASTNQTSMYLCASSLPGQYSNQPQHFGDGTRLSIL.

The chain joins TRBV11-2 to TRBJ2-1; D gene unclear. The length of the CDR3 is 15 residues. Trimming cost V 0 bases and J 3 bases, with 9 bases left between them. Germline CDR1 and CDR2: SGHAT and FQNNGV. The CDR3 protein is CASSLERLSYNEQFF. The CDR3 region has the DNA TGTGCCAGCAGCTTAGAGCGACTGAGCTACAATGAGCAGTTCTTC.

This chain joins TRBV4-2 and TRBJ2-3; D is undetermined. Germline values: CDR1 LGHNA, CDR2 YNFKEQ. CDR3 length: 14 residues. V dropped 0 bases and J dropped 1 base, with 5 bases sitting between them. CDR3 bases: TGTGCCAGCAGCCAAGAATACGGCACAGATACGCAGTATTTT. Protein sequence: CASSQEYGTDTQYF.

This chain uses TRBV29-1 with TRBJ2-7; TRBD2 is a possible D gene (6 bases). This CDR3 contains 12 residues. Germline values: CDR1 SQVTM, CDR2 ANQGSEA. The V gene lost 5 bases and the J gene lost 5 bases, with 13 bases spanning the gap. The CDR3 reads CSVWGVRNEQYF. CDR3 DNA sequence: TGCAGCGTTTGGGGGGTAAGAAACGAGCAGTACTTC.

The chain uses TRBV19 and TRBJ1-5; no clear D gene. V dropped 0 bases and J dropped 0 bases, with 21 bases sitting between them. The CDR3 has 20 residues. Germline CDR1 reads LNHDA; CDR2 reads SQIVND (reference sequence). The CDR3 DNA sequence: TGTGCCAGTAGTATAGAGTACGGAGTCGAGTGGCGACCTAGCAATCAGCCCCAGCATTTT. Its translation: CASSIEYGVEWRPSNQPQHF. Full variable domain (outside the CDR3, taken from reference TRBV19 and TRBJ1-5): DGGITQSPKYLFRKEGQNVTLSCEQNLNHDAMYWYRQDPGQGLRLIYYSQIVNDFQKGDIAEGYSVSREKKESFPLTVTSAQKNPTAFYLCASSIEYGVEWRPSNQPQHFGDGTRLSIL.

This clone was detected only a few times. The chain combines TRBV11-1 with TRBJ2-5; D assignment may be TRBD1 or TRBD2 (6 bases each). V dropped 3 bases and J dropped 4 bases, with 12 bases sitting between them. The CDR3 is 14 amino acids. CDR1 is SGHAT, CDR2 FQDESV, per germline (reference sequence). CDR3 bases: TGTGCCAGCAGCTTCGACAGGCGGGGAGAGACCCAGTACTTC. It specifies CASSFDRRGETQYF.

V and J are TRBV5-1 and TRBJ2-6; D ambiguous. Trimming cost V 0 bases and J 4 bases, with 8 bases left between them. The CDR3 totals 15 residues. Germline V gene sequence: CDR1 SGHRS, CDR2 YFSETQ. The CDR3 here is CASSLGGSGANVLTF. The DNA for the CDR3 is TGCGCCAGCAGCTTGGGCGGTTCCGGGGCCAACGTCCTGACTTTC.

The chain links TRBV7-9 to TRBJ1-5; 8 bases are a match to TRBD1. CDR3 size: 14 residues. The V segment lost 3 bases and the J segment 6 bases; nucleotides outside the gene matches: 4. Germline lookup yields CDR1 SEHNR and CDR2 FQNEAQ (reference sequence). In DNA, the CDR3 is TGTGCCAGCAGCTTGACAGGGGTGGGTCAGCCCCAGCATTTT. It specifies CASSLTGVGQPQHF.

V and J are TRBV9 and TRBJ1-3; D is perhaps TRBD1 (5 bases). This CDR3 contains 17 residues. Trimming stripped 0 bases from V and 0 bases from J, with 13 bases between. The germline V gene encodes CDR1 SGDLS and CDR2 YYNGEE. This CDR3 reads CASSVDQGGSSGNTIYF. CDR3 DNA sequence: TGTGCCAGCAGCGTAGATCAGGGCGGGAGCTCTGGAAACACCATATATTTT.

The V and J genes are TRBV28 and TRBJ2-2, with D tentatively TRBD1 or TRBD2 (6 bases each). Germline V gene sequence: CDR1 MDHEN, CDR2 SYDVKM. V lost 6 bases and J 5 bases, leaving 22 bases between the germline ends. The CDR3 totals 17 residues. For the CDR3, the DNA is TGTGCCAGCAGCCCCCGAGGGGGGCCCGTTGGAACCGGGGAGCTGTTTTTT. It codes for CASSPRGGPVGTGELFF.

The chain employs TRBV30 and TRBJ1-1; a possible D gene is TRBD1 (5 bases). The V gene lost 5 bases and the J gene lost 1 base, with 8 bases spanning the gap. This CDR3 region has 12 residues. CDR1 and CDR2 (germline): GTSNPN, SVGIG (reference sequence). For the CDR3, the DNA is TGTGCCTGGGGAACAGGGAACACTGAAGCTTTCTTT. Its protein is CAWGTGNTEAFF.

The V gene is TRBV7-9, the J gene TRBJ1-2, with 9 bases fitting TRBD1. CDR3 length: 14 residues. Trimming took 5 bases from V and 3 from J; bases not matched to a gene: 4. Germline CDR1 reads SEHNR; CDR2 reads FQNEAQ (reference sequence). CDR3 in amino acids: CASSPGTGYYGYTF. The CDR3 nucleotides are TGTGCCAGCAGCCCCGGGACAGGGTACTATGGCTACACCTTC.

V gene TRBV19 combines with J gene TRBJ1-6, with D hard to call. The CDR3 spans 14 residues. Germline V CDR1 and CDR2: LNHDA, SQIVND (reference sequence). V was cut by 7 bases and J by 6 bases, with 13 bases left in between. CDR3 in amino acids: CASKDWQINSPLHF. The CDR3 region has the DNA TGTGCCAGTAAAGATTGGCAGATTAATTCACCCCTCCACTTT.

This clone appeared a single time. This CDR3 reads CASSPRQGDVEAFF. Written as DNA, the CDR3 is TGCGCCAGCAGCCCTAGACAGGGGGACGTTGAAGCTTTCTTT. The V and J genes are TRBV4-3 and TRBJ1-1; 9 nucleotides agree with TRBD1. The CDR3 extends over 14 amino acids. Looked up from germline, CDR1 is LGHNA and CDR2 is YSLEER. The J segment lost 7 bases and the V segment lost 4 bases, leaving 7 bases of the junction unmatched.

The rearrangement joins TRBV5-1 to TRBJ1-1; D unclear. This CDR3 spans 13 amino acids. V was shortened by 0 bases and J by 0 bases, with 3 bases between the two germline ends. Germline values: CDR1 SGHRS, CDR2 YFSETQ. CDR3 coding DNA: TGCGCCAGCAGCTTGGTAATGAACACTGAAGCTTTCTTT. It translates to CASSLVMNTEAFF.

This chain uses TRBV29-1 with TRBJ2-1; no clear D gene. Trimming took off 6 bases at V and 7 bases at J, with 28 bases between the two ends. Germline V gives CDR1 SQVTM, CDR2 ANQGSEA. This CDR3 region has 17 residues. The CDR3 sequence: CSVPLSRAGFDPNEQFF. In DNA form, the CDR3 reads TGCAGCGTCCCCCTGTCCCGAGCAGGTTTCGATCCGAATGAGCAGTTCTTC.

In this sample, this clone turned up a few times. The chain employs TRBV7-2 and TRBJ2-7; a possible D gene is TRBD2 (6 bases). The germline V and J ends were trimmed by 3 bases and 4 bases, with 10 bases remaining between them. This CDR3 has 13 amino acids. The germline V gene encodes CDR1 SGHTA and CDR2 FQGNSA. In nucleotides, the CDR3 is TGTGCCAGCAGCTTTGGGGACTCTTACGAGCAGTACTTC. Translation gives CASSFGDSYEQYF.

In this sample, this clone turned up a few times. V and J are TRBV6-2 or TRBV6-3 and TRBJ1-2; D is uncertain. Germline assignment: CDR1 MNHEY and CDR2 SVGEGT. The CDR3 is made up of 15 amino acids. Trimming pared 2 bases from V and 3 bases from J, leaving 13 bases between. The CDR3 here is CASSYVGGSHYGYTF. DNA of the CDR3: TGTGCCAGCAGTTACGTCGGAGGGAGCCACTATGGCTACACCTTC.

CDR3 sequence (DNA): TGTGCCTGGAGCTTTGACAGGGACGGCGAGCAGTACTTC. It encodes CAWSFDRDGEQYF. The chain combines TRBV30 with TRBJ2-7; 7 nucleotides agree with TRBD1. Germline V gives CDR1 GTSNPN, CDR2 SVGIG (reference sequence). V shed 3 bases and J 6 bases; nucleotides not matched to a gene: 8. The CDR3 is 13 amino acids.

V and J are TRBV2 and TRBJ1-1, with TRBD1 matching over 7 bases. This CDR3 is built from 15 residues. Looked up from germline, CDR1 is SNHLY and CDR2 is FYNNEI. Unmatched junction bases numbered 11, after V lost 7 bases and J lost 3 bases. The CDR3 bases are TGTGCCAGCACCCTAGCACAGGGGAAGGACACTGAAGCTTTCTTT. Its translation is CASTLAQGKDTEAFF.

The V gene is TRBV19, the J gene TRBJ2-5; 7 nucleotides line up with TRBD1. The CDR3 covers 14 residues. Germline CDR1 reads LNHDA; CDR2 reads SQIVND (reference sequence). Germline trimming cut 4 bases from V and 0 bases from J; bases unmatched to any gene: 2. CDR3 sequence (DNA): TGTGCCAGTAGTAGGGGACAGTACCAAGAGACCCAGTACTTC. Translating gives CASSRGQYQETQYF. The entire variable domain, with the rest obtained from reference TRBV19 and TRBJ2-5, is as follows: DGGITQSPKYLFRKEGQNVTLSCEQNLNHDAMYWYRQDPGQGLRLIYYSQIVNDFQKGDIAEGYSVSREKKESFPLTVTSAQKNPTAFYLCASSRGQYQETQYFGPGTRLLVL.

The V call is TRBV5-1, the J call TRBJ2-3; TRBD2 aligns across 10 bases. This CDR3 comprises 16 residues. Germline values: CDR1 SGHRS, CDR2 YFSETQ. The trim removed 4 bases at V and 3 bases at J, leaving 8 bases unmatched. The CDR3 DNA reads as TGCGCCAGCAGCGATCAGCGGGGGGGCAGTACAGATACGCAGTATTTT. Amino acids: CASSDQRGGSTDTQYF.

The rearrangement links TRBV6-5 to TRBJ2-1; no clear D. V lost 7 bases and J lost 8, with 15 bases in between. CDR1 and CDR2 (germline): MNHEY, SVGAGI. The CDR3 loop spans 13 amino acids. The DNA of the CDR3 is TGTGCCAGCACCCCGAGTTATGGGTATGAGCAGTTCTTC. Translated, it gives CASTPSYGYEQFF.

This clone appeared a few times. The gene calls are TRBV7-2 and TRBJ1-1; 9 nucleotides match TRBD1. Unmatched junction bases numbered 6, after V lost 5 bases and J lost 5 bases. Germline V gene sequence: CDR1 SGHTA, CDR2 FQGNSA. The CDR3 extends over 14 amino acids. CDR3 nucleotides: TGTGCCAGCAGCGGACAGGGGCCGGGGACTGAAGCTTTCTTT. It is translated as CASSGQGPGTEAFF. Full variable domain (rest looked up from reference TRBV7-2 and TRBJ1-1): GAGVSQSPSNKVTEKGKDVELRCDPISGHTALYWYRQSLGQGLEFLIYFQGNSAPDKSGLPSDRFSAERTGGSVSTLTIQRTQQEDSAVYLCASSGQGPGTEAFFGQGTRLTVV.

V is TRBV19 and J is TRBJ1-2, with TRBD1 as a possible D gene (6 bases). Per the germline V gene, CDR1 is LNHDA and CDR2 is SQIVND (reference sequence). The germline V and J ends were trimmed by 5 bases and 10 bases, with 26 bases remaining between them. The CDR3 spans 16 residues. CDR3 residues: CASSPRGVRGLLDYTF. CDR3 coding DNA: TGTGCCAGTAGTCCCCGGGGAGTACGGGGGCTTTTAGACTACACCTTC.

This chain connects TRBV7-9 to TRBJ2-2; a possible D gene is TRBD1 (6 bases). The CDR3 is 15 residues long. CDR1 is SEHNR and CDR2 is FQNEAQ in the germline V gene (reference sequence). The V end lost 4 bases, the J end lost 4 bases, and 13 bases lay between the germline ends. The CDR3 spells CASSSGQTITGELFF. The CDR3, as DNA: TGTGCCAGCAGCTCCGGACAGACAATCACCGGGGAGCTGTTTTTT.